This T cell receptor beta chain was observed in a study of blood T cell repertoires in COVID-19. Clones were sequenced by immunoSEQ multiplex PCR, and TCRdb holds only the in-frame ones, with some missing. This sample has about 170,000 clones, with 84% found just once. CDR1 is MNHNY, CDR2 SVGAGI, per germline (reference sequence). The CDR3 length is 14 residues. V lost 7 bases to trimming and J lost 1 base, with 10 bases between them. Material: peripheral blood. The TCR was taken from a woman older than 75 with COVID-19, enrolled during active disease. The chain couples TRBV6-6 to TRBJ2-2, with D perhaps matching TRBD2 (6 bases). The CDR3 nucleotides are TGTGCCAGCACTCGGCGGGGGAACACCGGGGAGCTGTTTTTT. It codes for CASTRRGNTGELFF.